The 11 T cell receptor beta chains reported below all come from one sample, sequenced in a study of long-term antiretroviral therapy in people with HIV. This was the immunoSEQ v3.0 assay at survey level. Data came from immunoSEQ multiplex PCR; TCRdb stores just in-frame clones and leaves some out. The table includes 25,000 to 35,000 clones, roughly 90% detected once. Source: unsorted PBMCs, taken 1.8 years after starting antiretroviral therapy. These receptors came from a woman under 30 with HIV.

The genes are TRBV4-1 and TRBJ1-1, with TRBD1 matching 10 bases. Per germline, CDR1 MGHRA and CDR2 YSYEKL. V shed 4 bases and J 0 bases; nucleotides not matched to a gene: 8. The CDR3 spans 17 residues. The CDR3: CASSLRDRGDMNTEAFF. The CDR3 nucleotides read TGCGCCAGCAGCCTGAGGGACAGGGGAGACATGAACACTGAAGCTTTCTTT.

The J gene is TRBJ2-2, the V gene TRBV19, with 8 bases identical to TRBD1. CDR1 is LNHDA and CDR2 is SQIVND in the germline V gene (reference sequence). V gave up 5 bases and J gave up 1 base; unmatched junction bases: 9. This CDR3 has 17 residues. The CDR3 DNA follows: TGTGCCAGTAGTGTCGACCCCGGGACAGGGAACACCGGGGAGCTGTTTTTT. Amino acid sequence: CASSVDPGTGNTGELFF.

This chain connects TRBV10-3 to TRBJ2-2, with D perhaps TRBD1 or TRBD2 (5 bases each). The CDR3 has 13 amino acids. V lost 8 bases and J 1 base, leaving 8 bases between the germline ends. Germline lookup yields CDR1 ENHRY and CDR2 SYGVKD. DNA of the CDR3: TGTGCCATCGGGACGGGGAACACCGGGGAGCTGTTTTTT. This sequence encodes CAIGTGNTGELFF.

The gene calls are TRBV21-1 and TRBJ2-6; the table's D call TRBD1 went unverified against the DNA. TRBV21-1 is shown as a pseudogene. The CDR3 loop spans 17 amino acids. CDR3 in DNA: TGTGCCAGCAGCATAATACTCGCAGGCTCTGGGGCCAACGTCCTGACTTTC. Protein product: CASSIILAGSGANVLTF.

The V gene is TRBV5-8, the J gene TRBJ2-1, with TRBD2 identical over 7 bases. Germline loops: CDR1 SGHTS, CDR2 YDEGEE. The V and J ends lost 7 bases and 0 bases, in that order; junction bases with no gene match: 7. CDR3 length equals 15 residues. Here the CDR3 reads CASGEGPYSYNEQFF. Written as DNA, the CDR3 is TGTGCCAGCGGGGAGGGACCCTACTCCTACAATGAGCAGTTCTTC.

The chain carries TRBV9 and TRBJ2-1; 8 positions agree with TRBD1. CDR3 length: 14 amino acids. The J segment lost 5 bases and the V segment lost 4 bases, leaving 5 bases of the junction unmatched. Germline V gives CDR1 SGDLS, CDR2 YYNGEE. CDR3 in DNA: TGTGCCAGCAGCAGCCAGGGGGCAAACAATGAGCAGTTCTTC. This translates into CASSSQGANNEQFF.

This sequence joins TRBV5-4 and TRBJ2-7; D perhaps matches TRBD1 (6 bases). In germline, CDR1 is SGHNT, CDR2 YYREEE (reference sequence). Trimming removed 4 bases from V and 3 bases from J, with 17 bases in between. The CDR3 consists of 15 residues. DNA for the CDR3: TGTGCCAGCAGCCAGGGACAAGACCTGGACTACGAGCAGTACTTC. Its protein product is CASSQGQDLDYEQYF.

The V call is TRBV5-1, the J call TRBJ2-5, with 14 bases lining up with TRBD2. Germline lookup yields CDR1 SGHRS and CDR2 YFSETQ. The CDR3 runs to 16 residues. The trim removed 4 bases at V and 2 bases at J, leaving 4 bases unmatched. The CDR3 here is CASSKGLAGGQETQYF. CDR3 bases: TGCGCCAGCAGCAAAGGACTAGCGGGAGGACAAGAGACCCAGTACTTC.

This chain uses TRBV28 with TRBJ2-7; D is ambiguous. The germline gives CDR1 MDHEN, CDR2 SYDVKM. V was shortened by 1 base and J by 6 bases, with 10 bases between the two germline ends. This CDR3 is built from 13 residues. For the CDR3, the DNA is TGTGCCAGCAGTTTATCAGCCCCGGGCGAGCAGTACTTC. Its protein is CASSLSAPGEQYF.

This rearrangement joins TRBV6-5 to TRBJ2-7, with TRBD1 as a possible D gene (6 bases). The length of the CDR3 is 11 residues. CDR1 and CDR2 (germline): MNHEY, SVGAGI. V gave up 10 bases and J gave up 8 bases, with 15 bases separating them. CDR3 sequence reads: CATLLGGKQYF. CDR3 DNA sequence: TGTGCCACTCTCCTTGGGGGCAAGCAGTACTTC.

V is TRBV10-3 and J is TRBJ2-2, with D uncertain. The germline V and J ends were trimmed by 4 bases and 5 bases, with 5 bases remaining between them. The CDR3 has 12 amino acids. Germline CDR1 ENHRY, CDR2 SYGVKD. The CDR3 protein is CAISGETGELFF. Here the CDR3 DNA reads TGTGCCATCAGTGGGGAAACCGGGGAGCTGTTTTTT.